Given below is one TCR beta chain in context. The V and J ends lost 5 bases and 4 bases, in that order; junction bases with no gene match: 5. The CDR3 extends over 14 amino acids. Germline CDR1 and CDR2: MNHNS and SASEGT. The data originate from a study of blood T cells in healthy people across ages. Primed by a sample-barcoded 5' primer and a J-beta primer mix, a second PCR proceeded for about 6 to 12 cycles. The template-switch adaptor was a 5' adaptor with 12 random nucleotides. It tagged each cDNA molecule. TCRdb passed the 5' RACE reads through MiXCR, listing each CDR3 protein once. The table lists some 1.4 million distinct CDR3 sequences, 42% of them singletons. Individuals who donated were healthy Caucasians from Russia aged roughly 6 to 90. Samples each had at least 5.5 micrograms of total RNA extracted.

The TCR sequence derives from a woman younger than 35 in good health. The chain joins TRBV6-1 to TRBJ2-7, with 10 bases fitting TRBD2. Sequenced material: blood. CDR3 DNA: TGTGCCAGCAGTCGTGGACTAGCGGAGTACGAGCAGTACTTC. Translated: CASSRGLAEYEQYF.